The 9 T cell receptor beta chains below were found in one sample sequenced in a study of blood T cell repertoires in COVID-19. Sequencing used immunoSEQ multiplex PCR; TCRdb keeps in-frame clones, though not all of them. The table records roughly 200,000 clones, about three quarters of them present only once. The sequencing sample was made of peripheral blood. All receptors derive from a woman older than 75 with COVID-19, enrolled during active disease.

In the case of this clone: The same CDR3 arises from other DNA sequences in this sample as well. V gene TRBV11-2 combines with J gene TRBJ1-1; unclear D gene. The germline gives CDR1 SGHAT, CDR2 FQNNGV. This CDR3 comprises 13 residues. The V end lost 0 bases, the J end lost 3 bases, and 5 bases lay between the germline ends. The CDR3: CASSLDRDTEAFF. The CDR3 DNA sequence: TGTGCCAGCAGCTTAGATCGAGACACTGAAGCTTTCTTT.

The chain employs TRBV15 and TRBJ2-2; perhaps TRBD2 as D (5 bases). The V gene lost 3 bases and the J gene lost 1 base, with 15 bases spanning the gap. The CDR3 has 17 residues. Germline V gene data show CDR1 as LNHNV and CDR2 as YYDKDF (reference sequence). CDR3 in amino acids: CATSSVGAGLNTGELFF. CDR3 coding DNA: TGTGCCACCAGCAGCGTCGGTGCGGGCTTGAACACCGGGGAGCTGTTTTTT.

This chain links TRBV7-8 with TRBJ2-7; possible D gene TRBD1, 6 bases. This CDR3 contains 14 residues. CDR1 and CDR2 from the germline V gene are SGHVS and FQNEAQ. Trimming shortened V by 4 bases and J by 1 base, and 11 bases separated the two germline ends. For the CDR3, the DNA is TGTGCCAGCAGCTACAGGGAAGGATCCTACGAGCAGTACTTC. It codes for CASSYREGSYEQYF.

The chain couples TRBV3-1 (or the pseudogene TRBV3-2) to TRBJ2-7, with D perhaps TRBD2 (6 bases). CDR3 length equals 13 residues. The V end lost 1 base, the J end lost 6 bases, and 10 bases lay between the germline ends. Germline-derived CDR1 and CDR2 are LGHDT and YNNKEL (reference sequence). The CDR3 DNA follows: TGTGCCAGCAGCCAAGCGTCCGGGGGCGAGCAGTACTTC. Translating gives CASSQASGGEQYF.

The gene calls are TRBV10-3 and TRBJ2-1; D unclear. Germline loops: CDR1 ENHRY, CDR2 SYGVKD. The CDR3 has 14 residues. The ends were cut back, 11 bases at V and 3 bases at J, with 17 bases in the middle. Here the CDR3 reads CASCSQPGYNEQFF. Here the CDR3 DNA reads TGTGCCTCATGCAGTCAGCCGGGCTACAATGAGCAGTTCTTC.

The CDR3 loop reads CASSLASSYNEQFF. In DNA form, the CDR3 reads TGTGCCAGTTCCCTAGCGAGCTCCTACAATGAGCAGTTCTTC. The gene calls are TRBV19 and TRBJ2-1, with D tentatively TRBD2 (6 bases). V shed 8 bases and J shed 0 bases, with 11 bases lying between them. This CDR3 has 14 amino acids. Germline V lookup: CDR1 LNHDA, CDR2 SQIVND (reference sequence).

This rearrangement joins TRBV15 to TRBJ2-3; TRBD2 matches 8 bases. Germline V gives CDR1 LNHNV, CDR2 YYDKDF (reference sequence). J gave up 2 bases and V 1 base, and 5 bases lay outside the gene matches. This CDR3 has 16 residues. The CDR3 sequence is CATSRGDSGNTDTQYF. The CDR3, as DNA: TGTGCCACCAGCAGAGGTGATAGCGGGAACACAGATACGCAGTATTTT.

This sequence joins TRBV11-3 and TRBJ2-3, with TRBD2 matching over 12 bases. The junction had 6 bases not matched to a gene; V was cut back by 5 bases and J by 0 bases. This CDR3 is built from 17 residues. CDR1 SGHNT and CDR2 YENEEA come from the germline V gene. CDR3 region: CASSPRTSGASTDTQYF. In DNA, the CDR3 is TGTGCCAGCAGCCCGCGGACTAGCGGGGCTAGCACAGATACGCAGTATTTT.

The V and J genes are TRBV11-3 and TRBJ2-5; weak D call: TRBD2 (6 bases). Looked up from germline, CDR1 is SGHNT and CDR2 is YENEEA. The V end was cut by 5 bases, the J end by 2 bases, with 9 bases between. The CDR3 totals 13 residues. CDR3 region: CASSTGLQETQYF. The CDR3 coding sequence is TGTGCCAGCAGCACGGGACTGCAAGAGACCCAGTACTTC.